These 32 T cell receptor beta chains were all obtained from the same sample, sequenced in a study of shared clonotypes between healthy human individuals. Some clones are missing from TCRdb's copy, which holds only in-frame ones; the method was immunoSEQ multiplex PCR. Of some 650,000 clones in the sample, about 97% are singletons; the top ten hold about 0.06%. Specimen: naive CD4+ T cells sorted from blood. Subset of the sample: CD45RA+ positively selected. These receptors all come from a woman aged 25 to 39 in good health.

The chain is built from TRBV6-6 and TRBJ1-2, with no clear D. V gave up 2 bases and J gave up 7 bases, with 8 bases separating them. There are 12 residues in the CDR3. Germline loops: CDR1 MNHNY, CDR2 SVGAGI (reference sequence). DNA for the CDR3: TGTGCCAGCAGTTACCCCGGGGTTGGCTACACCTTC. It encodes CASSYPGVGYTF.

The chain recombines TRBV28 with TRBJ1-1; D unresolved. Trimming left V 6 bases short and J 3 bases short, with 17 bases between. Germline V gene data show CDR1 as MDHEN and CDR2 as SYDVKM. The CDR3 has 15 residues. The CDR3 coding sequence is TGTGCCAGCAGAACCGAAAGTGAAATATACACTGAAGCTTTCTTT. It is translated as CASRTESEIYTEAFF.

The rearrangement links TRBV11-2 to TRBJ2-5; D gene unclear. CDR3 size: 13 residues. V was shortened by 5 bases and J by 2 bases, with 9 bases between the two germline ends. CDR1 and CDR2 from the germline V gene are SGHAT and FQNNGV. The CDR3 bases are TGTGCCAGCAGCCAAGACAAACAAGAGACCCAGTACTTC. Its translation is CASSQDKQETQYF. The full variable domain, completed using reference TRBV11-2 and TRBJ2-5, is EAGVAQSPRYKIIEKRQSVAFWCNPISGHATLYWYQQILGQGPKLLIQFQNNGVVDDSQLPKDRFSAERLKGVDSTLKIQPAKLEDSAVYLCASSQDKQETQYFGPGTRLLVL.

The V and J genes are TRBV5-4 and TRBJ2-7; 8 bases agree with TRBD1. The CDR3 length is 16 residues. Looked up from germline, CDR1 is SGHNT and CDR2 is YYREEE (reference sequence). V was pared by 2 bases and J by 2 bases, with 9 bases of the junction left unmatched. CDR3 amino acids: CASSLKPGTGTYEQYF. The CDR3 region has the DNA TGTGCCAGCAGCTTAAAACCCGGGACAGGTACCTACGAGCAGTACTTC. The full variable domain, rest sourced from reference TRBV5-4 and TRBJ2-7, is ETGVTQSPTHLIKTRGQQVTLRCSSQSGHNTVSWYQQALGQGPQFIFQYYREEENGRGNFPPRFSGLQFPNYSSELNVNALELDDSALYLCASSLKPGTGTYEQYFGPGTRLTVT.

A remark on this clone: Within the sample, other DNA sequences also encode this same CDR3. The chain carries TRBV28 and TRBJ1-2, with TRBD1 matching over 7 bases. There are 13 residues in the CDR3. Germline CDR1 MDHEN, CDR2 SYDVKM. The J segment lost 4 bases and the V segment lost 6 bases, leaving 5 bases of the junction unmatched. Here the CDR3 reads CASSLGQIYGYTF. The CDR3 coding sequence is TGTGCCAGCAGCCTGGGACAGATCTATGGCTACACCTTC.

The chain joins TRBV11-2 to TRBJ1-2; 9 bases fit TRBD1. Per germline, CDR1 SGHAT and CDR2 FQNNGV. The CDR3 runs 17 residues. Trimming cost V 5 bases and J 0 bases; bases outside gene matches: 10. CDR3 bases: TGTGCCAGCAGCCGAAACGAGGACAGGGGATCTAACTATGGCTACACCTTC. Encoded protein: CASSRNEDRGSNYGYTF.

The chain recombines TRBV19 with TRBJ2-2; no firm D call. Trimming shortened V by 5 bases and J by 4 bases, and 8 bases separated the two germline ends. The CDR3 is 13 residues long. Germline V gives CDR1 LNHDA, CDR2 SQIVND (reference sequence). The DNA of the CDR3 is TGTGCCAGTAGTCGGCAGACCACCGGGGAGCTGTTTTTT. It specifies CASSRQTTGELFF.

The table lists this clone with a count of one. This rearrangement joins TRBV9 to TRBJ2-1; TRBD2 agrees at 14 bases. Germline CDR1 and CDR2: SGDLS and YYNGEE. V trimming: 1 base; J trimming: 3 bases; junction bases outside the gene matches: 3. CDR3 length equals 17 residues. The CDR3 DNA reads TGTGCCAGCAGCGTACAGGGACTAGCGGGAGTCTACAATGAGCAGTTCTTC. Translation gives CASSVQGLAGVYNEQFF. Drawing the rest from reference TRBV9 and TRBJ2-1, the complete variable domain is DSGVTQTPKHLITATGQRVTLRCSPRSGDLSVYWYQQSLDQGLQFLIQYYNGEERAKGNILERFSAQQFPDLHSELNLSSLELGDSALYFCASSVQGLAGVYNEQFFGPGTRLTVL.

The chain has TRBV27 and TRBJ2-1; 10 bases agree with TRBD2. Germline-derived CDR1 and CDR2 are MNHEY and SMNVEV (reference sequence). The trim removed 6 bases at V and 5 bases at J, leaving 10 bases unmatched. CDR3 size: 16 residues. As DNA, the CDR3 is TGTGCCAGCAGCCTCAGCGGGAGGGTCTATAACAATGAGCAGTTCTTC. Its protein is CASSLSGRVYNNEQFF.

The chain is built from TRBV18 and TRBJ2-1; D uncertain. CDR3 size: 15 residues. Germline CDR1 is KGHSH and CDR2 is LQKENI. V was clipped by 3 bases and J by 0 bases, with 9 bases between them. CDR3 coding DNA: TGTGCCAGCTCACCGGTAGCTGGCTCCTACAATGAGCAGTTCTTC. Its protein is CASSPVAGSYNEQFF. Complete variable domain (other parts from reference TRBV18 and TRBJ2-1): NAGVMQNPRHLVRRRGQEARLRCSPMKGHSHVYWYRQLPEEGLKFMVYLQKENIIDESGMPKERFSAEFPKEGPSILRIQQVVRGDSAAYFCASSPVAGSYNEQFFGPGTRLTVL.

This chain joins TRBV10-3 and TRBJ2-7, with a weak D call TRBD2 (6 bases). Between the trimmed V and J ends, which lost 5 bases and 6 bases, there was a span of 23 bases. Germline V CDR1 and CDR2: ENHRY, SYGVKD. The CDR3 extends over 16 amino acids. The CDR3 DNA reads TGTGCCATCAGTCTCTTTGCCCCACGGGAGCAGGGCGAGCAGTACTTC. Translated, it gives CAISLFAPREQGEQYF.

The V and J genes are TRBV10-3 and TRBJ1-5; tentatively, D is TRBD1 (5 bases). The CDR3 length is 15 residues. Per germline, CDR1 ENHRY and CDR2 SYGVKD. V was cut by 3 bases and J by 6 bases, with 15 bases left in between. This CDR3 is CAISEFLGDGQPQHF. CDR3 nucleotide sequence: TGTGCCATCAGTGAATTCCTAGGGGACGGTCAGCCCCAGCATTTT.

The chain is built from TRBV7-8 and TRBJ2-5; D remains unclear. This CDR3 has 11 amino acids. The V gene lost 5 bases and the J gene lost 6 bases, with 7 bases spanning the gap. Germline V lookup: CDR1 SGHVS, CDR2 FQNEAQ. The CDR3 nucleotides are TGTGCCAGCAGCCTGCGGCAGACCCAGTACTTC. Translation: CASSLRQTQYF.

This chain joins TRBV5-1 and TRBJ2-7, with 11 bases identical to TRBD2. Losses at the gene ends were 4 bases for V and 2 bases for J; bases not matched to a gene: 5. This CDR3 is built from 15 residues. The V gene's germline CDR1 is SGHRS and CDR2 YFSETQ. The CDR3 DNA sequence: TGCGCCAGCAGCCCCTGGACTAGCGGGCCCTACGAGCAGTACTTC. Protein product: CASSPWTSGPYEQYF.

The V call is TRBV6-6, the J call TRBJ1-1, with D tentatively TRBD1 (5 bases). The CDR3 length is 14 residues. Trimming removed 3 bases from V and 5 bases from J, with 13 bases in between. Germline V lookup: CDR1 MNHNY, CDR2 SVGAGI (reference sequence). The CDR3 DNA reads as TGTGCCAGCAGTTATGACCAGGGTAGGACTGAAGCTTTCTTT. Translation gives CASSYDQGRTEAFF.

A note on this clone: Other DNA sequences within the sample encode an identical CDR3. The rearrangement links TRBV18 to TRBJ2-7; tentatively, D is TRBD1 (6 bases). The V and J ends lost 0 bases and 2 bases respectively, with 8 bases between them. Germline loops: CDR1 KGHSH, CDR2 LQKENI. This CDR3 comprises 14 residues. CDR3 sequence reads: CASSPPGQAYEQYF. Here the CDR3 DNA reads TGTGCCAGCTCACCACCGGGACAAGCCTACGAGCAGTACTTC.

The CDR3 DNA sequence: TGTGCCAGTAGTATAGTAGGCGGACCCGGGAGCTACACCTTC. Translation: CASSIVGGPGSYTF. The V gene is TRBV19, the J gene TRBJ1-2; D gene ambiguous. The V gene lost 1 base and the J gene lost 9 bases, with 15 bases spanning the gap. From germline, CDR1 is LNHDA and CDR2 SQIVND (reference sequence). The CDR3 extends over 14 amino acids.

CDR3 loop: CASSLAGLAGFTDTQYF. The CDR3 region has the DNA TGTGCCAGCAGCTTAGCTGGACTAGCGGGTTTCACAGATACGCAGTATTTT. This chain joins TRBV5-4 and TRBJ2-3; 11 bases match TRBD2. Germline V lookup: CDR1 SGHNT, CDR2 YYREEE (reference sequence). The CDR3 has 17 amino acids. The V gene end was trimmed by 2 bases and the J gene end by 2 bases; junction bases not matched to a gene: 7.

V gene TRBV6-6 combines with J gene TRBJ1-1; the D is unclear. With 1 base removed from V and 1 base from J, the gap between germline ends came to 4 bases. Germline CDR1 is MNHNY and CDR2 is SVGAGI (reference sequence). The CDR3 runs to 13 residues. The CDR3 region has the DNA TGTGCCAGCAGTTACTGGGGGAACACTGAAGCTTTCTTT. Translated, it gives CASSYWGNTEAFF.

This rearrangement joins TRBV4-1 to TRBJ2-6, with D uncertain. V shed 5 bases and J shed 0 bases, with 14 bases lying between them. The germline CDR1 and CDR2 sequences are MGHRA and YSYEKL. The CDR3 runs to 17 residues. The chain's CDR3 is CASSGTSPVSGANVLTF. CDR3 sequence (DNA): TGCGCCAGCAGCGGAACCTCCCCAGTCTCTGGGGCCAACGTCCTGACTTTC.

The rearrangement joins TRBV2 to TRBJ2-3, with D perhaps being TRBD1 or TRBD2 (5 bases each). Germline values: CDR1 SNHLY, CDR2 FYNNEI. The ends were cut back, 10 bases at V and 8 bases at J, with 19 bases in the middle. There are 13 residues in the CDR3. The CDR3 loop reads CATWGPAGATQYF. CDR3 DNA sequence: TGTGCCACCTGGGGACCCGCCGGGGCTACGCAGTATTTT.

V gene TRBV5-4 combines with J gene TRBJ2-3, with D possibly being TRBD1 (6 bases). Trimming shortened V by 3 bases and J by 0 bases, and 17 bases separated the two germline ends. This CDR3 region has 17 residues. Germline assignment: CDR1 SGHNT and CDR2 YYREEE (reference sequence). Written as DNA, the CDR3 is TGTGCCAGCAGCTGGACAGTGACAGGCAAAAGCACAGATACGCAGTATTTT. It codes for CASSWTVTGKSTDTQYF. The full variable domain, with the rest looked up from reference TRBV5-4 and TRBJ2-3, is ETGVTQSPTHLIKTRGQQVTLRCSSQSGHNTVSWYQQALGQGPQFIFQYYREEENGRGNFPPRFSGLQFPNYSSELNVNALELDDSALYLCASSWTVTGKSTDTQYFGPGTRLTVL.

The rearrangement links TRBV2 to TRBJ2-1, with 16 bases lining up with TRBD2. Germline V gene data show CDR1 as SNHLY and CDR2 as FYNNEI. The CDR3 contains 16 residues. V was clipped by 6 bases and J by 4 bases; unmatched bases: 3. The CDR3 DNA sequence: TGTGCCAGCAGCGGGACTAGCGGGAGGGGTTACAATGAGCAGTTCTTC. Translating it yields CASSGTSGRGYNEQFF.

The chain joins TRBV28 to TRBJ1-2, with a possible D match to TRBD1 (5 bases). Trimming removed 3 bases at V and 3 bases at J, with 17 bases between. Germline values: CDR1 MDHEN, CDR2 SYDVKM. The CDR3 extends over 16 amino acids. Written as DNA, the CDR3 is TGTGCCAGCAGTTTTGGGGTAAAAAGGGGACACTATGGCTACACCTTC. Protein sequence: CASSFGVKRGHYGYTF.

The chain has TRBV7-9 and TRBJ1-4; TRBD1 agrees at 9 bases. Germline V CDR1 and CDR2: SEHNR, FQNEAQ (reference sequence). The CDR3 loop spans 15 amino acids. J gave up 8 bases and V 0 bases, and 4 bases lay outside the gene matches. The CDR3 DNA reads as TGTGCCAGCAGCTTAGCGGGACAGGGTTCCGAAAAACTGTTTTTT. Encoded protein: CASSLAGQGSEKLFF.

The CDR3 sequence: CVPLGQTEKLAGGWYPGELFF. CDR3 bases: TGCGTCCCCCTCGGCCAGACCGAAAAACTAGCGGGAGGGTGGTACCCCGGGGAGCTGTTTTTT. The chain employs TRBV10-1 and TRBJ2-2; TRBD2 matches at 13 bases. The CDR3 has 21 residues. Germline values: CDR1 WNHNN, CDR2 SYGVQD (reference sequence).

The chain links TRBV19 to TRBJ1-4, with a tentative D call TRBD1 (5 bases). Germline CDR1 and CDR2: LNHDA and SQIVND (reference sequence). The CDR3 consists of 18 residues. Trimming stripped 6 bases from V and 2 bases from J, with 22 bases between. CDR3 protein: CASRPGALSMSTNEKLFF. CDR3 sequence (DNA): TGTGCCAGTAGACCCGGGGCCCTATCAATGTCGACTAATGAAAAACTGTTTTTT.

The chain couples TRBV28 to TRBJ1-5; the D is unclear. Germline loops: CDR1 MDHEN, CDR2 SYDVKM. Trimming left V 5 bases short and J 6 bases short, with 8 bases between. The CDR3 spans 12 residues. The CDR3 loop is CASSELAQPQHF. The CDR3 DNA follows: TGTGCCAGCAGTGAACTGGCTCAGCCCCAGCATTTT.

This clone was seen a few times. V gene TRBV28 combines with J gene TRBJ2-7; D tentatively fits TRBD1 or TRBD2 (5 bases each). Germline assignment: CDR1 MDHEN and CDR2 SYDVKM. Trimming stripped 5 bases from V and 7 bases from J, with 15 bases between. The CDR3 consists of 13 residues. This CDR3 reads CASSPLGVREQYF. CDR3 in DNA: TGTGCCAGCAGTCCCCTGGGGGTCCGGGAGCAGTACTTC.

This clone was observed a single time. The gene calls are TRBV10-2 and TRBJ2-7; D uncertain. The CDR3 runs to 13 residues. Germline values: CDR1 WSHSY, CDR2 SAAADI. V dropped 7 bases and J dropped 2 bases, with 12 bases sitting between them. This CDR3 is CASMPGVAYEQYF. DNA of the CDR3: TGCGCCAGCATGCCAGGAGTAGCCTACGAGCAGTACTTC.

The rearrangement joins TRBV7-9 to TRBJ2-7; no reliable D call. Per the germline V gene, CDR1 is SEHNR and CDR2 is FQNEAQ (reference sequence). Trimming pared 5 bases from V and 5 bases from J, leaving 19 bases between. The CDR3 totals 15 residues. CDR3 sequence reads: CASSTPGRFSDEQYF. DNA of the CDR3: TGTGCCAGCAGCACCCCGGGCCGTTTTTCCGACGAGCAGTACTTC.

V gene TRBV28 combines with J gene TRBJ2-7; 7 bases map to TRBD1. CDR1 is MDHEN, CDR2 SYDVKM, per germline. V shed 7 bases, J shed 1 base, and the junction held 7 bases outside the gene matches. The CDR3 has 14 residues. This CDR3 is CASKPGQLSYEQYF. For the CDR3, the DNA is TGTGCCAGCAAACCGGGACAGCTGTCCTACGAGCAGTACTTC. Full variable domain (rest looked up from reference TRBV28 and TRBJ2-7): DVKVTQSSRYLVKRTGEKVFLECVQDMDHENMFWYRQDPGLGLRLIYFSYDVKMKEKGDIPEGYSVSREKKERFSLILESASTNQTSMYLCASKPGQLSYEQYFGPGTRLTVT.